This passage covers 17 T cell receptor beta chains from one sample sequenced in a study of shared clonotypes between healthy human individuals. Repertoires were generated with immunoSEQ multiplex PCR, while TCRdb's copy carries only in-frame clones and drops some. This table holds around 510,000 clones, around 76% found once. Specimen: PBMCs. These receptors all come from a woman between 35 and 50 years old in good health. Some clones in this sample may be carry-over from other donors' samples.

This chain uses TRBV6-1 with TRBJ1-5; D not resolved. The CDR3 sequence is 13 residues long. V shed 8 bases and J shed 2 bases, with 10 bases lying between them. CDR1 is MNHNS and CDR2 is SASEGT in the germline V gene. In DNA form, the CDR3 reads TGTGCCAGCGTCACAGACGGCAATCAGCCCCAGCATTTT. Translation: CASVTDGNQPQHF.

The chain joins TRBV5-4 to TRBJ2-1, with unresolved D. V lost 0 bases and J lost 5, with 6 bases in between. Germline-derived CDR1 and CDR2 are SGHNT and YYREEE (reference sequence). The length of the CDR3 is 13 residues. CDR3 sequence reads: CASSLALNNEQFF. The CDR3 coding sequence is TGTGCCAGCAGCTTGGCCCTAAACAATGAGCAGTTCTTC.

This chain joins TRBV5-1 and TRBJ2-7; 12 bases line up with TRBD2. V shed 4 bases and J 4 bases; nucleotides not matched to a gene: 6. The germline V gene has CDR1 SGHRS and CDR2 YFSETQ. This CDR3 has 15 residues. DNA of the CDR3: TGCGCCAGCAGCAAAGGACTAGCGGGAACTTACGAGCAGTACTTC. This gives the protein CASSKGLAGTYEQYF.

Regarding this clone: Additional DNA sequences in this sample encode the identical CDR3. This chain connects TRBV9 to TRBJ2-2, with 7 bases matching TRBD2. The V gene's germline CDR1 is SGDLS and CDR2 YYNGEE. With V trimmed by 1 base and J by 0 bases, 0 bases remained unmatched. CDR3 length: 15 amino acids. Here the CDR3 DNA reads TGTGCCAGCAGCGTAACTAGCGCGAACACCGGGGAGCTGTTTTTT. Residues: CASSVTSANTGELFF.

J is TRBJ2-1 and V is TRBV6-4, with 8 nucleotides matching TRBD1. Unmatched junction bases numbered 2, after V lost 8 bases and J lost 5 bases. Germline CDR1 reads MRHNA; CDR2 reads SNTAGT. This CDR3 comprises 12 residues. The CDR3 reads CASGTGNNEQFF. The CDR3 nucleotides read TGTGCCAGCGGGACAGGCAACAATGAGCAGTTCTTC.

V is TRBV14 and J is TRBJ2-7; the D is unclear. This CDR3 contains 12 residues. In germline, CDR1 is SGHDN, CDR2 FVKESK. V lost 4 bases to trimming and J lost 3 bases, with 7 bases between them. The DNA for the CDR3 is TGTGCCAGCAGCCTCAGATACTACGAGCAGTACTTC. Amino acids: CASSLRYYEQYF.

The chain carries TRBV5-6 and TRBJ2-3; D unresolved. The ends were cut back, 4 bases at V and 5 bases at J, with 8 bases in the middle. The CDR3 runs 12 residues. Germline-derived CDR1 and CDR2 are SGHDT and YYEEEE. In DNA, the CDR3 is TGTGCCAGCAGCCGTATTATAGATACGCAGTATTTT. Residues: CASSRIIDTQYF.

V is TRBV5-4 and J is TRBJ2-3; maybe TRBD1 (6 bases). This CDR3 region has 15 residues. The germline V and J ends were trimmed by 0 bases and 1 base, with 9 bases remaining between them. Germline values: CDR1 SGHNT, CDR2 YYREEE (reference sequence). CDR3 amino acids: CASSLGGGRTDTQYF. The CDR3 DNA reads TGTGCCAGCAGCTTGGGAGGGGGACGCACAGATACGCAGTATTTT. The full variable domain, completed using reference TRBV5-4 and TRBJ2-3, is ETGVTQSPTHLIKTRGQQVTLRCSSQSGHNTVSWYQQALGQGPQFIFQYYREEENGRGNFPPRFSGLQFPNYSSELNVNALELDDSALYLCASSLGGGRTDTQYFGPGTRLTVL.

This clone was counted between two and nine times. The chain recombines TRBV5-1 with TRBJ1-5; no clear D. The CDR3 loop spans 12 amino acids. V shed 0 bases and J shed 6 bases, with 4 bases lying between them. The germline gives CDR1 SGHRS, CDR2 YFSETQ. The DNA of the CDR3 is TGCGCCAGCAGCTTGGACGGTCAGCCCCAGCATTTT. It specifies CASSLDGQPQHF.

The chain employs TRBV7-9 and TRBJ2-1, with 9 bases identical to TRBD2. The CDR3 runs 16 residues. Germline CDR1 and CDR2: SEHNR and FQNEAQ (reference sequence). The V segment lost 6 bases and the J segment 4 bases; nucleotides outside the gene matches: 10. CDR3 residues: CASRPRTSVKYNEQFF. CDR3 coding DNA: TGTGCCAGCAGGCCCCGGACTAGCGTGAAGTACAATGAGCAGTTCTTC.

The rearrangement links TRBV19 to TRBJ2-4; D unresolved. The CDR3 sequence is 14 residues long. The V end lost 1 base, the J end lost 9 bases, and 13 bases lay between the germline ends. Germline assignment: CDR1 LNHDA and CDR2 SQIVND (reference sequence). The CDR3 sequence is CASSIGAAQTIQYF. The CDR3 DNA follows: TGTGCCAGTAGTATAGGGGCAGCCCAGACCATTCAGTACTTC.

This sequence joins TRBV4-1 and TRBJ1-1, with D possibly being TRBD1 (5 bases). Germline assignment: CDR1 MGHRA and CDR2 YSYEKL. The CDR3 totals 14 residues. Trimming cost V 3 bases and J 5 bases, with 13 bases left between them. CDR3 amino acids: CASSHPGRGTEAFF. CDR3 bases: TGCGCCAGCAGCCATCCAGGGCGGGGGACTGAAGCTTTCTTT.

The V and J genes are TRBV2 and TRBJ2-7; no clear D gene. V gave up 1 base and J gave up 5 bases, with 15 bases separating them. CDR1 is SNHLY and CDR2 is FYNNEI in the germline V gene. This CDR3 is 15 amino acids long. Written as DNA, the CDR3 is TGTGCCAGCAGTGAAGTAAGCCGTGGGATCCACGAGCAGTACTTC. It translates to CASSEVSRGIHEQYF.

This chain uses TRBV4-1 with TRBJ1-4; 9 bases map to TRBD1. Trimming cost V 7 bases and J 8 bases; bases outside gene matches: 5. CDR3 length: 13 residues. The germline gives CDR1 MGHRA, CDR2 YSYEKL. The CDR3 protein is CASNRGPFEKLFF. DNA of the CDR3: TGCGCCAGCAACAGGGGGCCGTTCGAAAAACTGTTTTTT.

This clone has only a few counts. The rearrangement joins TRBV19 to TRBJ1-1, with a possible D match to TRBD1 (6 bases). This CDR3 contains 14 residues. Germline-derived CDR1 and CDR2 are LNHDA and SQIVND (reference sequence). V lost 6 bases to trimming and J lost 4 bases, with 15 bases between them. CDR3 bases: TGTGCCAGTAGCCCTACCGGGGGGCGCACTGAAGCTTTCTTT. Protein: CASSPTGGRTEAFF.

This sequence joins TRBV7-3 and TRBJ1-4; D is perhaps TRBD1 (5 bases). The germline V and J ends were trimmed by 4 bases and 0 bases, with 21 bases remaining between them. The CDR3 consists of 19 residues. Germline V gene lookup returns CDR1 SGHTA and CDR2 FQGTGA. The CDR3 is CASSSYLGGTSATNEKLFF. DNA of the CDR3: TGTGCCAGCAGCTCATACCTCGGGGGAACAAGCGCAACTAATGAAAAACTGTTTTTT.

The chain joins TRBV18 to TRBJ1-4, with 7 bases identical to TRBD1. The CDR3 has 15 amino acids. Germline loops: CDR1 KGHSH, CDR2 LQKENI. V trimming: 5 bases; J trimming: 3 bases; junction bases outside the gene matches: 6. As DNA, the CDR3 is TGTGCCAGCTCATCACAGGGGCCCCCTAATGAAAAACTGTTTTTT. It codes for CASSSQGPPNEKLFF. Complete variable domain (other parts from reference TRBV18 and TRBJ1-4): NAGVMQNPRHLVRRRGQEARLRCSPMKGHSHVYWYRQLPEEGLKFMVYLQKENIIDESGMPKERFSAEFPKEGPSILRIQQVVRGDSAAYFCASSSQGPPNEKLFFGSGTQLSVL.